This T cell receptor beta chain was retrieved from a study of CD39 and CD103 CD8 tumor-infiltrating T cells (dated by TCRdb to the late 2010s). Regarding the research as a whole: The repertoire comparisons shown came from four patients: one with an HPV-positive HNSCC, one with an HPV-negative HNSCC, one with ovarian cancer and one with melanoma. Deep sequencing of TCRbeta CDR3 was used to compare the repertoires of CD8 TIL subsets, defined by CD103 and CD39, with those of peripheral memory CD8 T cells. Study-wide conclusions, independent of this receptor: DP TIL clonotypes were rarely detected in blood or uninvolved lymph node, whereas DN TIL clonotypes were found to largely overlap with peripheral memory CD8 repertoires. DP CD8 TILs appeared more oligoclonal than DN and SP CD8 TILs and blood memory CD8 T cells, with top 30 clonotypes covering about 50-90%.

About this clone: Its cognate antigen has yet to be identified. There are no base qualities to consult, and no much larger clone falls within one base.

Reading the germline V gene (reference sequence) gives CDR1 LNHDA and CDR2 SQIVND. From the cysteine through the phenylalanine, the CDR3 covers 14 amino acids. Solely the CDR3 DNA is kept, with 42 bases framed from the first base. Patients were not receiving therapy at sample collection, though earlier treatments ranged from chemotherapy, radiotherapy, surgery and immunotherapy to none. Thawed cells were enriched for T lymphocytes with a negative-selection kit, adding EpCAM beads for tumor-infiltrating lymphocytes. Memory CD8 T cells were sorted as CD8+CD4-CD45RA- cells irrespective of CCR7 expression. Before analysis, peripheral blood mononuclear cells were separated on a Ficoll-Paque PLUS gradient and then cryopreserved. Populations were sorted to just over 98% purity on a FACSAria II, and cell pellets were frozen for TCR sequencing without culture. Genomic DNA was extracted with the DNeasy Blood and Tissue Kit from around 10,000 to 100,000 sorted cells per subset. The TCRbeta V-J or V-D-J regions were sequenced and mapped through the immunoSEQ service, and coverage above 10x per sample was achieved. Per the source publication's procedure: Only productive rearrangements exported from the immunoSEQ Analyzer platform were analyzed, with clonality assessed on the 500 most abundant clones. The Morisita-Horn similarity index and the Jaccard index were used to quantify the overlap in repertoires between populations. Morisita-Horn similarity between CD8 T-cell subset TCR repertoires was measured in six or seven cancer patients. The table was pulled from immuneACCESS by TCRdb, which kept in-frame rearrangements only. Such tables lose some clones; where checked, under half of the loss comes from unresolved V genes, and the rest has no known cause. That table gives V, J and clone size, and the DNA gave D and trimming. This sample is represented by around 7,700 clones; about three fifths of them were singletons. Together, the top ten hold about three fifths of the sample.

Sequencing used CD8+ T cells sorted from blood. In the paper's terms, the cell subset or site label means: total memory CD8 T cells (CD45RA-CCR7+/-) from blood or uninvolved lymph node. This clonotype was obtained from a human donor with head and neck squamous cell carcinoma. The V and J genes are TRBV19 and TRBJ2-5; tentative D gene TRBD2, with 7 bases matching. The J call may be faulty, since TRBJ2-7 better matches the DNA end. The nucleotides read TGTGCCAGTAGTATAGTGGCGGGGGCCCACGAGCAGTACTTC. This gives the protein CASSIVAGAHEQYF.